The table lists the clone carrying this T cell receptor (beta chain) with a count of one. Its antigen is not identified. The data were taken from a study of shared clonotypes between healthy human individuals. Findings and limits, study-wide: Sequencing depth was expected to affect clonotype sharing among donors. When naive CD4 clonotypes were compared across a handful of donors, approximately 5% were shared.

Deep-level running was used for the assay. Method: immunoSEQ multiplex PCR; TCRdb's copy keeps in-frame clones and lacks some. The table has approximately 92,000 clones, over 60% seen once. CDR3 length equals 14 residues. Deletions cut 3 bases from V and 1 base from J, with 6 bases between. CDR1 is SGHNT, CDR2 YENEEA, per germline. The J gene is TRBJ2-2, the V gene TRBV11-3, with D uncertain. The clonotype was recovered from a young man in good health. Sequenced: memory CD8+ T cells sorted from blood. As for subset: CD45RO+ cells pooled with CCR7-negative TemRA cells. The CDR3 protein is CASSFGGNTGELFF. CDR3 DNA: TGTGCCAGCAGCTTCGGCGGGAACACCGGGGAGCTGTTTTTT.